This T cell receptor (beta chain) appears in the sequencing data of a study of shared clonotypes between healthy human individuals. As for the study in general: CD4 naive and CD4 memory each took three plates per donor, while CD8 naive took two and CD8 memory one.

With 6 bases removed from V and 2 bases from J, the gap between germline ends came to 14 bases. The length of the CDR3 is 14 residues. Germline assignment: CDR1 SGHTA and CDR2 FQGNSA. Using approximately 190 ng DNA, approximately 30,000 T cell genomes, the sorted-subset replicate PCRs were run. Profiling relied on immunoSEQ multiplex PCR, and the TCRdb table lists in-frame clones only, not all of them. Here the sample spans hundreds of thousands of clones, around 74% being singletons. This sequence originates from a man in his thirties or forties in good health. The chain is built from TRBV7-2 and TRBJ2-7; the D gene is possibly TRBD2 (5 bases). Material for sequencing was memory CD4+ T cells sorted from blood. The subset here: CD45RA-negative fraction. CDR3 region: CASSQTRAAYEQYF. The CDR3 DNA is TGTGCCAGCAGTCAGACGCGGGCGGCCTACGAGCAGTACTTC.